This T cell receptor beta chain was retrieved from a study of T cell responses to AZD1222 COVID-19 vaccine. Across the study: Pooled in the analysis were second doses at about 4 or about 12 weeks. Study observations and caveats: Donor demographics were predominantly white British with a female majority; clonal diversity may be underestimated. Among AZD1222 vaccinees, only 6 or 7 were seropositive at baseline. Per reports, nearly half of all spike-specific TCRs target regions that are unmutated in variants.

This clone has a handful of counts. Antigen specificity is unknown. V lost 5 bases to trimming and J lost 6 bases; unmatched junction nucleotides: 6. Germline V lookup: CDR1 SEHNR, CDR2 FQNEAQ (reference sequence). The CDR3 contains 13 residues. Assay used: immunoSEQ multiplex PCR; TCRdb lists only in-frame clones, some missing. The data show about 110,000 clones, approximately 83% seen once. The chain employs TRBV7-9 and TRBJ1-2; 7 nucleotides align to TRBD1. This specimen consisted of peripheral blood, obtained on day 0 of AZD1222 vaccination. This sequence originates from an adult in good health. The CDR3 nucleotides read TGTGCCAGCAGCCGGGACAGTAATCATGGCTACACCTTC. The encoded protein is CASSRDSNHGYTF.